These T cell receptor beta chains were read from a single sample in a study of T cell repertoires in cytomegalovirus infection. TCRdb itself ran the reads through MiXCR, one entry per CDR3 protein. This table holds some 120,000 distinct CDR3 sequences, 25% to 35% found once. These receptors' antigens are unknown. The sample in question was CD8+ T cells from cultured PBMCs, obtained from culture after CMV antigen stimulation. The receptors originated from a human donor in good health (CMV status not recorded). Some clones in this sample may be carry-over from other donors' samples. Each CDR3 is given with its conserved first and last residue.

v_gene	CDR3aa
TRBV6-2/TRBV6-3	CASRQTLDGSSYEQYF
TRBV6-6	CASSSDRAFLANYGYIF
TRBV15	CATSRSSGYTEAFF
TRBV12-3/TRBV12-4	CASSLRRQPAYEQYF
TRBV7-8	CASSQSGMNTGELFF
TRBV6-6	CASSYLLGQGWGNEQFF
TRBV19	CASSIGGGKDYEQYF
TRBV7-8	CASSRTSGYEQYF
TRBV7-9	CASSGLRGATEAFF
TRBV12-3/TRBV12-4	CASSFSPLARAGEKLFF
TRBV12-3/TRBV12-4	CASSLAQRYEQYF
TRBV6-5	CASSYSSNQPQHF
TRBV7-2	CASSLAQMGGYEQYF
TRBV6-1	CASSAWGPNTEAFF
TRBV20-1	CSATTAGVSGANVLTF
TRBV12-3/TRBV12-4	CASSSWTGEETDTQYF
TRBV29-1	CSVVGVSIYEQYF
TRBV5-5	CASSLLRIPINIQYF
TRBV6-1	CASSPNHSQRGYTF
TRBV20-1	CSATDRAREQYF
TRBV7-6	CASSLSSGDNQPQHF
TRBV6-8	CASSSLSQDTLREQYF
TRBV11-2	CASSPTGFYTDTQYF
TRBV5-1	CASSFGTGAAFEQFF
TRBV6-1	CASSRGGAYTGELFF
TRBV10-3	CAISEDRVGRTTNEKLFF
TRBV4-1	CASSQEWGGGDNEQFF
TRBV28	CASSLMGVTYGYTF
TRBV2	CASRETGENTEAFF
TRBV13	CASSSGDNNTEAFF
TRBV4-2	CASSQEGGQLNGYTF
TRBV27	CASSLRDTGELFF
TRBV6-5	CASSYWTGFEAFF
TRBV6-5	CASSSPDGSGNTIYF
TRBV12-3/TRBV12-4	CASSSSSSYEQYF
TRBV7-2	CASSNLAGGPVVNADTQYF
TRBV7-9	CASSLPPGLAKSTDTQYF
TRBV5-1	CASSFYPGNTIYF
TRBV27	CASSSLSQGIGNYGYTF
TRBV5-1	CASSLQGNNEQFF
TRBV7-2	CASSRGQSTDTQYF
TRBV27	CASMGQGFRAFF
TRBV27	CASSFGQAGEAFF
TRBV7-9	CASSSYRGPNTEAFF
TRBV2	CASFASTEAFF
TRBV7-9	CASSLGGPQGQYF
TRBV6-2/TRBV6-3	CASSATRIYEQYF
TRBV20-1	CSASPQGSGQPQHF
TRBV7-9	CASSPGQGEPYEQYF
TRBV19	CASSIRGRRNSNQPQHF
TRBV9	CASNREGNEQYF
TRBV6-6	CASRRGISGYNSPLHF
TRBV6-1	CASKRDRGLYNEQFF
TRBV6-2/TRBV6-3	CASSRNSYEQYF
TRBV5-1	CASSLVVGNEQFF
TRBV20-1	CSARRNAGGSTDTQYF
TRBV28	CASGWEPGNQPQHF
TRBV6-2/TRBV6-3	CASSSPGQKMGNEPQHF
TRBV6-6	CASSIPTWPTEAFF
TRBV6-5	CASSYSITHPSSGYTF